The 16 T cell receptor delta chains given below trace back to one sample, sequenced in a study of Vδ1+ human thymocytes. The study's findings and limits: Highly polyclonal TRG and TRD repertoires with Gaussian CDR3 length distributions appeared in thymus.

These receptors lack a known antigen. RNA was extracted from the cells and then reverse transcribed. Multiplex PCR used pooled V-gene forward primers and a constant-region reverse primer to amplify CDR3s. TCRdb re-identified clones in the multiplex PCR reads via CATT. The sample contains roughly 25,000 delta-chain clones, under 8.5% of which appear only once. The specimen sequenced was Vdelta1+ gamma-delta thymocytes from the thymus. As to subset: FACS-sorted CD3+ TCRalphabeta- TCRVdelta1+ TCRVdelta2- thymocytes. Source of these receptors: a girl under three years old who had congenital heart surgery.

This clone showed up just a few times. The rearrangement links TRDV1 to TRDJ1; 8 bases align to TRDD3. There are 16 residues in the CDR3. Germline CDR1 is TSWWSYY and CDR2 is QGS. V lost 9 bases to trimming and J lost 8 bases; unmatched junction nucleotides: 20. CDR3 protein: CALSLRLGWGTAKLIF. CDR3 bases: TGTGCTCTATCCCTACGGCTCGGCTGGGGGACCGCAAAACTCATCTTT.

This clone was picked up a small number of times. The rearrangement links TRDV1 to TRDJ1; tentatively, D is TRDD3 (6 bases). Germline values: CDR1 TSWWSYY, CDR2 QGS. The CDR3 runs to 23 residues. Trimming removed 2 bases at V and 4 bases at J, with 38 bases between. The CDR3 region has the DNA TGTGCTCTTGGGGAATGGCAGGGCCTACTGGGACGAGTCTGGATACCACGCTTCGATAAACTCATCTTT. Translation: CALGEWQGLLGRVWIPRFDKLIF.

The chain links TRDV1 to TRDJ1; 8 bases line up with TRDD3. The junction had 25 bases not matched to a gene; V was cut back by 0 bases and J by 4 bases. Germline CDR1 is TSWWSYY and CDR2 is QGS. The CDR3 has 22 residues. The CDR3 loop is CALGELLPTQPWPTGGLDKLIF. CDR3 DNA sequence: TGTGCTCTTGGGGAACTGCTCCCTACACAACCCTGGCCTACTGGGGGCCTCGATAAACTCATCTTT.

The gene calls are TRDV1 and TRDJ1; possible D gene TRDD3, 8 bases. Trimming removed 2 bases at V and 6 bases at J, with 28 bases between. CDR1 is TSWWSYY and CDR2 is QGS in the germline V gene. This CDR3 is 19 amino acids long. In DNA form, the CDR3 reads TGTGCTCTTGGGGAATTTCCTACGGTAGTACTGGGGGCTATTTATAAACTCATCTTT. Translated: CALGEFPTVVLGAIYKLIF.

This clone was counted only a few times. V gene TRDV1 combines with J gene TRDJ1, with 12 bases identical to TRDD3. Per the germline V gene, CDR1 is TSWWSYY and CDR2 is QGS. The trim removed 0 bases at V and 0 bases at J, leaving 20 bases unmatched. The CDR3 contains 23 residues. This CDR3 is CALGELRSPLLGDTQPYTDKLIF. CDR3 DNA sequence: TGTGCTCTTGGGGAACTAAGGTCGCCACTACTGGGGGATACACAACCCTACACCGATAAACTCATCTTT.

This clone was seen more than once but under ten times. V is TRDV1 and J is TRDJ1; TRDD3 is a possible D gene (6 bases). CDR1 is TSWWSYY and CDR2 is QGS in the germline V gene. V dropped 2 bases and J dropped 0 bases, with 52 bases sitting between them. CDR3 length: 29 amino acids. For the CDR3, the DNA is TGTGCTCTTGGGGAAAACCTTTCCTCAGGTCCGGGGGACCTTAAGGATACCTTCACAAAAAACAAGTACACCGATAAACTCATCTTT. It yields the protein CALGENLSSGPGDLKDTFTKNKYTDKLIF.

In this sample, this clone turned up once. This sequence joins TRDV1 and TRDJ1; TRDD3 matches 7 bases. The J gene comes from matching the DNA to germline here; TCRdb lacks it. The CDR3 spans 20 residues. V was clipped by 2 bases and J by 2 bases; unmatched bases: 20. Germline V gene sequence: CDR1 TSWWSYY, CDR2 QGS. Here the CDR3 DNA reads TGTGCTCTTGGGGAAAATACCTCGGGGGGATCCTCAAGACGTACCGATAAACTCATCTTT. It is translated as CALGENTSGGSSRRTDKLIF.

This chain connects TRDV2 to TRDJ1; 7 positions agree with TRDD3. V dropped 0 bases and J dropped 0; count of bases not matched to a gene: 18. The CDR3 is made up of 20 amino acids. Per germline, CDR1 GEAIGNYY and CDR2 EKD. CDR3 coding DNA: TGTGCCTGTGACACCTCGATCAGTACTGGGGAACAGGGTTACACCGATAAACTCATCTTT. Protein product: CACDTSISTGEQGYTDKLIF.

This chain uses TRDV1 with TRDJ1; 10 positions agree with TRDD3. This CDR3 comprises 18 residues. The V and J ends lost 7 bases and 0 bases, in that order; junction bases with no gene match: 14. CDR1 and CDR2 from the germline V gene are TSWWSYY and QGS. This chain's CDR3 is CALATNPTGGCHTDKLIF. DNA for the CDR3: TGTGCTCTTGCGACTAACCCGACTGGGGGATGCCACACCGATAAACTCATCTTT.

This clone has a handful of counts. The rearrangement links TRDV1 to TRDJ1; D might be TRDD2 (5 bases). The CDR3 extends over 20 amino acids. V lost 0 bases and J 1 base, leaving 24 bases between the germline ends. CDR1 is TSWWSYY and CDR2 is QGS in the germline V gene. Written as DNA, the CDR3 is TGTGCTCTTGGGGAACTGGGTCCCTACGGTAAACGGCGGGGCACCGATAAACTCATCTTT. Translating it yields CALGELGPYGKRRGTDKLIF.

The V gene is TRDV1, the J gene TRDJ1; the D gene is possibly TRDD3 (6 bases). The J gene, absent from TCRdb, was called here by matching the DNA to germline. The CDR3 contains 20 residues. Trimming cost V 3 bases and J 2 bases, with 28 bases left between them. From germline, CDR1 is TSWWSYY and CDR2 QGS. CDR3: CALGESRGDLSRGGTDKLIF. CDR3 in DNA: TGTGCTCTTGGGGAGAGTCGGGGGGACCTGAGTCGTGGAGGGACCGATAAACTCATCTTT.

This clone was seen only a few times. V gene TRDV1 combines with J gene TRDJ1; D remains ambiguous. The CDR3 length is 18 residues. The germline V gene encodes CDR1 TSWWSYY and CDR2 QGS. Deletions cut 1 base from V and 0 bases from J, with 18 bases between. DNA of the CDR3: TGTGCTCTTGGGGAACCTCGGGAACTCTTATTGTACACCGATAAACTCATCTTT. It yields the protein CALGEPRELLLYTDKLIF.

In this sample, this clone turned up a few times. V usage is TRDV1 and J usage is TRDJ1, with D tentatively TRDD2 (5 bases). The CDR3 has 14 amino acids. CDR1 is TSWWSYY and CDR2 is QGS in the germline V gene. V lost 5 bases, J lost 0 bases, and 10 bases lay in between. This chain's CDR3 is CALGRSSNTDKLIF. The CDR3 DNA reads TGTGCTCTTGGGCGTTCCTCGAACACCGATAAACTCATCTTT.

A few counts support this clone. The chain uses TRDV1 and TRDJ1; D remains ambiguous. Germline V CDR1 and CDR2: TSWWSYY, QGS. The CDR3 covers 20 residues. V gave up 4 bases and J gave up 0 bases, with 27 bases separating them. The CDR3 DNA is TGTGCTCTTGGGGGCACCTCCTCCTCACCATTACCTATGTACACCGATAAACTCATCTTT. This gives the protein CALGGTSSSPLPMYTDKLIF.

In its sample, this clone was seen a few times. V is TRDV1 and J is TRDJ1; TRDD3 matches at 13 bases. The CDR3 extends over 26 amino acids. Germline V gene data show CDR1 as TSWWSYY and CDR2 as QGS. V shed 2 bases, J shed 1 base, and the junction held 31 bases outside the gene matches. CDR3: CALGETLLRRGYRTGGYGFGTDKLIF. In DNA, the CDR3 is TGTGCTCTTGGGGAAACCCTACTTCGAAGGGGGTACCGTACTGGGGGATACGGATTTGGCACCGATAAACTCATCTTT.

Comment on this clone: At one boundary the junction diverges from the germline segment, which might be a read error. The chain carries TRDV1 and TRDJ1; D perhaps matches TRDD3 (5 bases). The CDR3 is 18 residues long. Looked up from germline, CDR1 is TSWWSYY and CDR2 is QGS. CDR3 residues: CALGELKLQGVYTDKPIF. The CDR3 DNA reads TGTGCTCTTGGGGAACTAAAGCTACAGGGGGTTTACACCGATAAACCCATCTTT.